Presented here are 11 T cell receptor beta chains from one specimen sequenced in a study of cytomegalovirus exposure and HLA in healthy donors. A multiplex PCR was run with 60 Vbeta primers and 13 Jbeta primers. Profiled with immunoSEQ multiplex PCR; TCRdb holds only in-frame clones, not every one. Seen here are about 160,000 clones, about 80% observed once, and the top ten hold about 0.93%. The sample was PBMCs. These receptors all come from a woman aged 50 to 60 in good health and CMV-seropositive.

The V gene is TRBV6-1, the J gene TRBJ2-7; a possible D gene is TRBD1 (6 bases). Trimming removed 4 bases at V and 2 bases at J, with 18 bases between. Germline V gene sequence: CDR1 MNHNS, CDR2 SASEGT. The length of the CDR3 is 16 residues. CDR3 residues: CASSAETGTITYEQYF. CDR3 DNA sequence: TGTGCCAGCAGTGCCGAAACCGGGACAATTACCTACGAGCAGTACTTC.

The chain uses TRBV7-9 and TRBJ1-4, with D perhaps TRBD1 (5 bases). In germline, CDR1 is SEHNR, CDR2 FQNEAQ (reference sequence). CDR3 length: 17 amino acids. V was shortened by 1 base and J by 6 bases, with 18 bases between the two germline ends. The CDR3 sequence is CASSLGRTGGKDEKLFF. Here the CDR3 DNA reads TGTGCCAGCAGCTTAGGTCGAACGGGGGGGAAAGATGAAAAACTGTTTTTT. Full variable domain (outside the CDR3, taken from reference TRBV7-9 and TRBJ1-4): DTGVSQNPRHKITKRGQNVTFRCDPISEHNRLYWYRQTLGQGPEFLTYFQNEAQLEKSRLLSDRFSAERPKGSFSTLEIQRTEQGDSAMYLCASSLGRTGGKDEKLFFGSGTQLSVL.

This chain uses TRBV7-3 with TRBJ1-2; D perhaps matches TRBD1 (5 bases). Trimming pared 2 bases from V and 8 bases from J, leaving 9 bases between. From germline, CDR1 is SGHTA and CDR2 FQGTGA. The CDR3 runs to 12 residues. CDR3 in amino acids: CASSLQGTGYTF. For the CDR3, the DNA is TGTGCCAGCAGCTTACAGGGTACGGGCTACACCTTC.

The rearrangement links TRBV9 to TRBJ1-3; tentatively, D is TRBD1 (5 bases). The germline CDR1 and CDR2 sequences are SGDLS and YYNGEE. The V gene lost 0 bases and the J gene lost 2 bases, with 6 bases spanning the gap. This CDR3 has 14 residues. CDR3 in amino acids: CASSVAGTGNTIYF. CDR3 nucleotides: TGTGCCAGCAGCGTAGCAGGGACTGGAAACACCATATATTTT.

This chain uses TRBV15 with TRBJ2-1; perhaps TRBD2 as D (5 bases). V was clipped by 3 bases and J by 0 bases, with 9 bases between them. CDR1 LNHNV and CDR2 YYDKDF come from the germline V gene (reference sequence). The CDR3 has 15 residues. CDR3 region: CATSSGVSSYNEQFF. The CDR3, as DNA: TGTGCCACCAGCAGCGGGGTCAGCTCCTACAATGAGCAGTTCTTC.

CDR3 DNA sequence: TGTGCCAGCAGCCAAGGACTAGCGGGAGGACAAGAGACCCAGTACTTC. Translating it yields CASSQGLAGGQETQYF. The chain links TRBV7-9 to TRBJ2-5, with 14 positions matching TRBD2. J was trimmed by 2 bases and V by 5 bases; bases with no gene match: 4. This CDR3 has 16 amino acids. Germline lookup yields CDR1 SEHNR and CDR2 FQNEAQ (reference sequence).

The rearrangement joins TRBV25-1 to TRBJ1-5; D possibly corresponds to TRBD1 (6 bases). The V gene lost 6 bases and the J gene lost 1 base, with 10 bases spanning the gap. This CDR3 is 14 amino acids long. Germline CDR1 reads MGHDK; CDR2 reads SYGVNS. The CDR3 coding sequence is TGTGCCAGCAGACAGGGTGGAAGCAATCAGCCCCAGCATTTT. It codes for CASRQGGSNQPQHF.

This sequence joins TRBV6-6 and TRBJ2-1; TRBD2 agrees at 15 bases. From germline, CDR1 is MNHNY and CDR2 SVGAGI (reference sequence). Losses at the gene ends were 5 bases for V and 9 bases for J; bases not matched to a gene: 8. This CDR3 has 16 residues. The CDR3 loop reads CASSPGTSGRQGEQFF. The CDR3 bases are TGTGCCAGCAGTCCCGGGACTAGCGGGAGGCAAGGTGAGCAGTTCTTC.

The chain carries TRBV2 and TRBJ2-1, with D maybe TRBD2 (6 bases). The CDR3 sequence is 16 residues long. Trimming pared 3 bases from V and 7 bases from J, leaving 19 bases between. Germline loops: CDR1 SNHLY, CDR2 FYNNEI. For the CDR3, the DNA is TGTGCCAGCAGTGAGGAGGGAAGGGGAAGCCTTAATGAGCAGTTCTTC. Its translation is CASSEEGRGSLNEQFF.

V is TRBV27 and J is TRBJ2-2; D not certain. Germline V gives CDR1 MNHEY, CDR2 SMNVEV (reference sequence). This CDR3 spans 12 amino acids. Trimming shortened V by 6 bases and J by 1 base, and 3 bases separated the two germline ends. Here the CDR3 DNA reads TGTGCCAGCAGCCGGAACACCGGGGAGCTGTTTTTT. This sequence encodes CASSRNTGELFF.

The rearrangement links TRBV7-9 to TRBJ1-1, with D possibly TRBD1 on 6 matching bases. V gave up 0 bases and J gave up 10 bases, with 21 bases separating them. Germline V CDR1 and CDR2: SEHNR, FQNEAQ (reference sequence). This CDR3 has 16 amino acids. The CDR3 loop is CASSLAQAQGAGGAFF. As DNA, the CDR3 is TGTGCCAGCAGCTTAGCGCAGGCACAGGGAGCCGGTGGAGCTTTCTTT.